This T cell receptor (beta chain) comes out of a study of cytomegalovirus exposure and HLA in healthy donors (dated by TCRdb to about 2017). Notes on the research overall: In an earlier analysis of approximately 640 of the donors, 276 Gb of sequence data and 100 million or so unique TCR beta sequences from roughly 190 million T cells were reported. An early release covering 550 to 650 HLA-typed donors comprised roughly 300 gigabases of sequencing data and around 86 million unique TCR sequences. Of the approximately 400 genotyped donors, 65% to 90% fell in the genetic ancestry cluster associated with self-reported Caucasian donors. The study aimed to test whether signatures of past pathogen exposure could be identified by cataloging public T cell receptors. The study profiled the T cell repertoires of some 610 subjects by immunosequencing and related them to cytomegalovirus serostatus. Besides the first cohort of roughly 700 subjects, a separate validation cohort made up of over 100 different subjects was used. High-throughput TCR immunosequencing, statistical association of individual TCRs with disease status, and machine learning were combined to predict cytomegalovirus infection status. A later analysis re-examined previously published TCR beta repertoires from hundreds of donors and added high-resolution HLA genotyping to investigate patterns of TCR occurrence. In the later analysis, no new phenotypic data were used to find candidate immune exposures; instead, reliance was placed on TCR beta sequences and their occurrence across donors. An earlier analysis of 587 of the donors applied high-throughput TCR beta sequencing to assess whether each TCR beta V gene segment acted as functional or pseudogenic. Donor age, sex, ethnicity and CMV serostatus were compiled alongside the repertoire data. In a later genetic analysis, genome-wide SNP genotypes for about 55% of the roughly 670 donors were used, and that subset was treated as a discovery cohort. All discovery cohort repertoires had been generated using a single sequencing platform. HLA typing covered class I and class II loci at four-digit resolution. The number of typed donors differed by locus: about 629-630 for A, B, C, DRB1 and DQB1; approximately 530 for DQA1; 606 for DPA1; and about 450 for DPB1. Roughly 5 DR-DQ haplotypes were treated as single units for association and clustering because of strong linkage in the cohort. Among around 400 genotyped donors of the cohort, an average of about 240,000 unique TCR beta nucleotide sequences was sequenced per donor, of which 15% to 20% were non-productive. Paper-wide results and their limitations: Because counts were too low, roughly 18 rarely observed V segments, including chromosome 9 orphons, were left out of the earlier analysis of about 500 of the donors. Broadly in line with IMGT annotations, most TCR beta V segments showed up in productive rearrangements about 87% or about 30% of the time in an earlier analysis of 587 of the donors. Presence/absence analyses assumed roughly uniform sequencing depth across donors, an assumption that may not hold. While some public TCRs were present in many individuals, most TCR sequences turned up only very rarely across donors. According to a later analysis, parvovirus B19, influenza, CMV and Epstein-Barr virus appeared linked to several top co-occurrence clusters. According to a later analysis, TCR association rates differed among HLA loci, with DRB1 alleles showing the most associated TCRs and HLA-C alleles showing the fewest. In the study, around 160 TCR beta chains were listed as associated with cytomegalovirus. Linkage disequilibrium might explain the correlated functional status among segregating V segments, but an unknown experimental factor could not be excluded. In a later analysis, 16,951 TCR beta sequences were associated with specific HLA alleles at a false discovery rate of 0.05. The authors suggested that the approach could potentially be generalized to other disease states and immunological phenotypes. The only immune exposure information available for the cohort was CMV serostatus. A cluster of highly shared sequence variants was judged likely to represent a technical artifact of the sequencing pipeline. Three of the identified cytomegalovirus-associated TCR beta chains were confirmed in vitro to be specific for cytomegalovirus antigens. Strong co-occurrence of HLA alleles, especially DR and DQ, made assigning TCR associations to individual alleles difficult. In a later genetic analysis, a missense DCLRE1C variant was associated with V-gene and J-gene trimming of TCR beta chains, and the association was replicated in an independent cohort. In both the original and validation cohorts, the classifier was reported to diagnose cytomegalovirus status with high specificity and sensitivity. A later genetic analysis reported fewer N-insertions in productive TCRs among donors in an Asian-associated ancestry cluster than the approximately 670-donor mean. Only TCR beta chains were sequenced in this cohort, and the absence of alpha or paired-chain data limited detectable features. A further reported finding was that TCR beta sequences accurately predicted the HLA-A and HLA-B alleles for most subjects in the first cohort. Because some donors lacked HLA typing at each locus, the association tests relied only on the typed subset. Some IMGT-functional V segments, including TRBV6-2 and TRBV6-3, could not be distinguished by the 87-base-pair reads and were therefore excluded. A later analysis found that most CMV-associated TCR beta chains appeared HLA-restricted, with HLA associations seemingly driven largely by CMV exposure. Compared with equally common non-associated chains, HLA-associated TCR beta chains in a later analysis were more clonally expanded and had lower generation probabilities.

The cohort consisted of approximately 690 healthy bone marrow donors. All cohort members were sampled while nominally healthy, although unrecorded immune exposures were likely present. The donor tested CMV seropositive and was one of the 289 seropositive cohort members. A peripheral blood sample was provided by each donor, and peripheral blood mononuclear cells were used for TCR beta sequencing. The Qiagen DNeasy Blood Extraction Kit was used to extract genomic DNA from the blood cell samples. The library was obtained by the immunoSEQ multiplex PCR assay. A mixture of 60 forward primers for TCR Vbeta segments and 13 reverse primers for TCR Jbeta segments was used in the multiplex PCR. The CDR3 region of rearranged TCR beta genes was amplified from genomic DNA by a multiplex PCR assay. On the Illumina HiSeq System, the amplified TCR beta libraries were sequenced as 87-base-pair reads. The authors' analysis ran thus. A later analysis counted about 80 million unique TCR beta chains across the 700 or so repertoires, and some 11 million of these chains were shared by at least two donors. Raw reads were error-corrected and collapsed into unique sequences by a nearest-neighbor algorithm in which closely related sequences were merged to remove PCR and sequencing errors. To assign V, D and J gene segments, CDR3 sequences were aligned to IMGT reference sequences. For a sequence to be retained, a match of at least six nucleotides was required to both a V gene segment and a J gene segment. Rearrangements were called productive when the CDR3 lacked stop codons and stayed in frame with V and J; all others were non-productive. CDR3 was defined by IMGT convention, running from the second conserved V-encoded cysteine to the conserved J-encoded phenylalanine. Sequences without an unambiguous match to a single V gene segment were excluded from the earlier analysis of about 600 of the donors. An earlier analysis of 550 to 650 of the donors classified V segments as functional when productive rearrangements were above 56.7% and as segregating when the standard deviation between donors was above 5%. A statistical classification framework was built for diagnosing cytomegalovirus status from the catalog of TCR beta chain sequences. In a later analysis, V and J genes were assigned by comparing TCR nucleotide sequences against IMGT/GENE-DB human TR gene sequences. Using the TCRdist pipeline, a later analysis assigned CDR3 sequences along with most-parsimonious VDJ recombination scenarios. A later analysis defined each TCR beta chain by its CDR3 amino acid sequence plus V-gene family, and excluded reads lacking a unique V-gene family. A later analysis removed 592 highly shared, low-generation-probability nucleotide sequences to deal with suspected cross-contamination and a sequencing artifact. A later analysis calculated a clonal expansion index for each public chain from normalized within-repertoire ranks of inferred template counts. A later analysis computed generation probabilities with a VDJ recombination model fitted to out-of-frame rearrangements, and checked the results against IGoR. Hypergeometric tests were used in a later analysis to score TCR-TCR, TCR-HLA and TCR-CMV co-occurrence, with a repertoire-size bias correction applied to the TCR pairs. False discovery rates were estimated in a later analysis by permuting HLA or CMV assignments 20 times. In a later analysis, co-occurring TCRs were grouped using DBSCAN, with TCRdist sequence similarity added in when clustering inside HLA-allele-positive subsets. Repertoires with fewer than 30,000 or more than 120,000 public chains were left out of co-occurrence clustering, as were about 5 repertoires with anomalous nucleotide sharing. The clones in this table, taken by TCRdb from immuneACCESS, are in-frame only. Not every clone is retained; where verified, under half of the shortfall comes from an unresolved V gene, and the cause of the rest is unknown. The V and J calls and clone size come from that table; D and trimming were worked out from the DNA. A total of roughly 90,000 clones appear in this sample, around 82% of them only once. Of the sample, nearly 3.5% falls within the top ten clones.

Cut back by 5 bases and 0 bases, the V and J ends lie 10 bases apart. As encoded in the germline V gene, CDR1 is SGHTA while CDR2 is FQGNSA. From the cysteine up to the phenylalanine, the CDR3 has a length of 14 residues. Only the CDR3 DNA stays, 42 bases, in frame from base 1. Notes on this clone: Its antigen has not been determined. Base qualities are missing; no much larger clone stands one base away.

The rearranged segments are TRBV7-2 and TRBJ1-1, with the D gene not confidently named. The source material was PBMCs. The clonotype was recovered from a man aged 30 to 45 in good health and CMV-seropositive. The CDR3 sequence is CASSPYLLNTEAFF. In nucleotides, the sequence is TGTGCCAGCAGCCCCTATTTACTGAACACTGAAGCTTTCTTT.